This is a list of T cell receptor beta chains from one sample in a study of T-cell reconstitution after alpha-beta-depleted transplantation in children. TCRdb itself ran the PCR reads through MiXCR, one entry per CDR3 protein. The repertoire holds about 98,000 distinct CDR3 sequences, with around 22% as singletons. The material sequenced was PBMCs, taken before TCRalphabeta/CD19-depleted stem cell transplant. All receptors derive from a boy younger than 10 with acute lymphoblastic leukemia, due to receive a stem cell transplant. Each CDR3 is given with its conserved first and last residue. A D gene is named only where the DNA matches it firmly. Clone size is shown for a subset of rows, as once, few, many or a class of expanded clone.

J gene	V gene	clone size	D gene	CDR3 DNA	CDR3 protein
TRBJ2-7	TRBV15	.	.	TGTGCCACCAGCAGAGTTGGCTACTACGAGCAGTACTTC	CATSRVGYYEQYF
TRBJ2-3	TRBV9	once	TRBD2	TGTGCCAGCAGCGTAGATGAGATGGGGACTAGTGTCACAGATACGCAGTATTTT	CASSVDEMGTSVTDTQYF
TRBJ2-1	TRBV7-2	few	TRBD2	TGTGCCAGCCAAATTGCGGGAGTGCGGTTCTTC	CASQIAGVRFF
TRBJ2-3	TRBV12-3/TRBV12-4	few	TRBD2	TGTGCCAGCAGTCTCGGGACTAGCGGGAGGACGACAGATACGCAGTATTTT	CASSLGTSGRTTDTQYF
TRBJ2-7	TRBV20-1	.	TRBD1	TGCAGTGCTAGAAGGACAGGGGTAATCTACGAGCAGTACTTC	CSARRTGVIYEQYF
TRBJ2-7	TRBV12-3/TRBV12-4	.	TRBD2	TGTGCCAGCAGTTGGGGGGGGACTAGAAACCACGAGCAGTACTTC	CASSWGGTRNHEQYF
TRBJ2-5	TRBV12-3/TRBV12-4	many	.	TGTGCCAGCAGCTATACTAGCCTCCAAGAGACCCAGTACTTC	CASSYTSLQETQYF
TRBJ2-3	TRBV5-1	.	.	TGCGCCAGCAGCTCTCGGAGCGGAGCCACAGATACGCAGTATTTT	CASSSRSGATDTQYF
TRBJ2-7	TRBV4-1	many	.	TGCGCCAGCAGCCTTCATACCGGGGGATACGAGCAGTACTTC	CASSLHTGGYEQYF
TRBJ2-1	TRBV2	few	.	TGTGCCAGCAGCGACGGTGGAGCCAGGTATGAGCAGTTCTTC	CASSDGGARYEQFF
TRBJ2-1	TRBV7-2	few	.	TGTGCCAGCAGCGCCGGTGGGAGTGAGCAGTTCTTC	CASSAGGSEQFF
TRBJ2-5	TRBV29-1	few	.	TGCAGCGTTGAATCGGCAGGGCCGGGGACCCAGTACTTC	CSVESAGPGTQYF
TRBJ2-4	TRBV28	.	.	TGTGCCAGCAGTTGGGGGAAAAACATTCAGTACTTC	CASSWGKNIQYF
TRBJ2-2	TRBV27	few	TRBD1	TGTGCCAGCAGGCTGGACAGGGTAGCCGGGGAGCTGTTTTTT	CASRLDRVAGELFF
TRBJ2-3	TRBV7-2	.	.	TGTGCCAGCAGCTTAGGCGCGGAACGGCTCACAGATACGCAGTATTTT	CASSLGAERLTDTQYF
TRBJ2-5	TRBV7-9	.	.	TGTGCCAGCAGTGAGGGGCCTGGGGAGACCCAGTACTTC	CASSEGPGETQYF
TRBJ2-5	TRBV7-9	few	.	TGTGCCAGCAGCCGTGGTCGGGGAGTATGGGAGACCCAGTACTTC	CASSRGRGVWETQYF
TRBJ1-2	TRBV12-3/TRBV12-4	.	.	TGTGCCAGCAGTGACCTCTCCTATGGCTACACCTTC	CASSDLSYGYTF
TRBJ1-2	TRBV5-1	.	TRBD1	TGCGCCAGCAGCTTGGAGACAGGGACTAACTATGGCTACACCTTC	CASSLETGTNYGYTF
TRBJ2-7	TRBV27	once	.	TGTGCCAGCGGGTATCAGGGCTACGAGCAGTACTTC	CASGYQGYEQYF
TRBJ2-3	TRBV6-5	.	TRBD2	TGTGCCAGCAGTCTACTAGCGGAGAGCACAGATACGCAGTATTTT	CASSLLAESTDTQYF
TRBJ2-1	TRBV7-9	.	.	TGTGCCAGCACCCTTCCCGGTGGAGAGCAGTTCTTC	CASTLPGGEQFF
TRBJ2-5	TRBV27	few	.	TGTGCCAGCAGTTTACGAGGGGGCCAAGAGACCCAGTACTTC	CASSLRGGQETQYF
TRBJ2-5	TRBV20-1	many	TRBD2	TGCAGTGGAGGTAGCGGGAGGGCGGGAGAGACCCAGTACTTC	CSGGSGRAGETQYF
TRBJ2-6	TRBV12-3/TRBV12-4	.	.	TGTGCCAGCAGTCCTACGATACACCGCTCTGGGGCCAACGTCCTGACTTTC	CASSPTIHRSGANVLTF
TRBJ2-7	TRBV28	few	.	TGTGCCAGCTCCCCTAGAGGGCTCAGCTCCTACGAGCAGTACTTC	CASSPRGLSSYEQYF
TRBJ2-7	TRBV7-8	few	.	TGTGCCAGCAGCTTTGTAGCGGCCGGTTACGAGCAGTACTTC	CASSFVAAGYEQYF
TRBJ2-3	TRBV29-1	.	.	TGCAGCGTTACGGGCACAGATACGCAGTATTTT	CSVTGTDTQYF
TRBJ2-1	TRBV29-1	.	.	TGCAGCGTTGAAGATCCGGAGACTCACTATATGTCCTACAATGAGCAGTTCTTC	CSVEDPETHYMSYNEQFF
TRBJ2-6	TRBV9	few	TRBD1	TGTGCCAGCAGCCGGGACAGGCCTTACTCTGGGGCCAACGTCCTGACTTTC	CASSRDRPYSGANVLTF
TRBJ2-1	TRBV6-5	few	.	TGTGCCAGCAGTTACTCGATATCGGTCACCTACAATGAGCAGTTCTTC	CASSYSISVTYNEQFF
TRBJ2-5	TRBV20-1	few	.	TGCAGTGCTAGAGAAGGATCCGGAGGGACCCAGTACTTC	CSAREGSGGTQYF
TRBJ1-2	TRBV7-9	many	.	TGTGCCAGCAGCTTAGGACAGACCTATGGCTACACCTTC	CASSLGQTYGYTF
TRBJ1-2	TRBV28	.	.	TGTGCCAGCAGGGGGGGTTGGGCCATGAGGTTACCCCCTAACTATGGCTACACCTTC	CASRGGWAMRLPPNYGYTF
TRBJ2-1	TRBV3-1	.	TRBD1	TGTGCCAGCAGCCAAGACCCCGACAGGGGGTCGTCGTTCTTC	CASSQDPDRGSSFF
TRBJ1-5	TRBV28	few	TRBD1	TGTGCCACAGAGACAGGGAATCAGCCCCAGCATTTT	CATETGNQPQHF
TRBJ1-5	TRBV28	.	.	TGTGCCAGCATCGGACGGAATAGCAATCAGCCCCAGCATTTT	CASIGRNSNQPQHF
TRBJ2-1	TRBV20-1	.	.	TGCAGTGCTCCCAGGGCCGCGGAGCAGTTCTTC	CSAPRAAEQFF
TRBJ2-1	TRBV11-1	.	TRBD2	TGTGCCAGCAGCTACGGGACTAGCGGGAGGAGGGGCTCCTACAATGAGCAGTTCTTC	CASSYGTSGRRGSYNEQFF
TRBJ1-1	TRBV25-1	.	.	TGTGCCAGCAGTGAATATATAGGAGGGGGCACTGAAGCTTTCTTT	CASSEYIGGGTEAFF
TRBJ2-3	TRBV28	.	.	TGTGCCAGCAGTGTCGGGGCGGGTAGCACAGATACGCAGTATTTT	CASSVGAGSTDTQYF
TRBJ2-5	TRBV28	.	TRBD1	TGTGCCAGCAGTTTCCCTAAGACAGGGCTGAGGGAGACCCAGTACTTC	CASSFPKTGLRETQYF
TRBJ1-1	TRBV20-1	few	.	TGCAGTGCTAGAGAAAGGGTGGGGGCTGAAGCTTTCTTT	CSARERVGAEAFF
TRBJ2-2	TRBV3-1	few	.	TGTGCCAGCAGCCAAGGGGTCGCCGGGGAGCTGTTTTTT	CASSQGVAGELFF
TRBJ2-3	TRBV10-3	few	TRBD2	TGTGCCATCAGTGGTAGTGTGGCTAGCGGGACGCGTGCAGATACGCAGTATTTT	CAISGSVASGTRADTQYF
TRBJ2-1	TRBV13	few	.	TGTGCCAGCAGCCCTCCGATAGGGAACTCCTACAATGAGCAGTTCTTC	CASSPPIGNSYNEQFF
TRBJ2-1	TRBV14	.	.	TGTGCCAGCACCTCATCTCTCTACAATGAGCAGTTCTTC	CASTSSLYNEQFF